The 8 T cell receptor beta chains below were found in one sample sequenced in a study of T cell changes during pregnancy in multiple sclerosis. Repertoires were generated with immunoSEQ multiplex PCR, while TCRdb's copy carries only in-frame clones and drops some. The sample shows 50,000 or so clones, about 91% of them seen only once. The sample consisted of peripheral blood, taken after pregnancy. The receptors shown here come from a female donor in good health, enrolled as a control in a pregnancy study.

The V call is TRBV28, the J call TRBJ1-1; 7 nucleotides align to TRBD1. Germline CDR1 and CDR2: MDHEN and SYDVKM. The CDR3 is 14 amino acids. With V trimmed by 4 bases and J by 5 bases, 7 bases remained unmatched. The CDR3 DNA follows: TGTGCCAGCAGTTCGCCTCACAGGGGAACTGAAGCTTTCTTT. Amino acid sequence: CASSSPHRGTEAFF.

For the CDR3, the DNA is TGTGCCACCTACAGTGGCGGGCTTATCCGGGATACGCAGTATTTT. It is translated as CATYSGGLIRDTQYF. The rearrangement uses TRBV21-1 and TRBJ2-3; the table gives TRBD2 as D, unverified against the DNA. TRBV21-1 is recorded as a pseudogene. This CDR3 contains 15 residues.

V gene TRBV18 combines with J gene TRBJ1-3; 7 bases agree with TRBD1. Germline loops: CDR1 KGHSH, CDR2 LQKENI. Trimming removed 3 bases from V and 0 bases from J; junction bases left unmatched: 5. CDR3 length: 16 amino acids. CDR3 coding DNA: TGTGCCAGCTCACCGACAGGGTCTAACTCTGGAAACACCATATATTTT. Its protein product is CASSPTGSNSGNTIYF. Looking up the rest from reference TRBV18 and TRBJ1-3 gives the full variable domain: NAGVMQNPRHLVRRRGQEARLRCSPMKGHSHVYWYRQLPEEGLKFMVYLQKENIIDESGMPKERFSAEFPKEGPSILRIQQVVRGDSAAYFCASSPTGSNSGNTIYFGEGSWLTVV.

This chain links TRBV7-2 with TRBJ1-3; D is uncertain. V was trimmed by 0 bases and J by 0 bases, leaving 9 bases between them. CDR1 and CDR2 (germline): SGHTA, FQGNSA. This CDR3 has 16 residues. CDR3 nucleotides: TGTGCCAGCAGCTTAGCGAGGATGAGCTCTGGAAACACCATATATTTT. It encodes CASSLARMSSGNTIYF.

This chain joins TRBV7-2 and TRBJ1-4; 7 nucleotides align to TRBD1. This CDR3 is 17 amino acids long. Germline V CDR1 and CDR2: SGHTA, FQGNSA. Trimming removed 5 bases from V and 0 bases from J; junction bases left unmatched: 9. For the CDR3, the DNA is TGTGCCAGCAGCCTCAGAGAGGGGGCCACAACTAATGAAAAACTGTTTTTT. Protein: CASSLREGATTNEKLFF.

This chain uses TRBV19 with TRBJ1-6; TRBD1 might be the D (5 bases). The CDR3 length is 17 residues. V lost 3 bases and J lost 9, with 21 bases in between. The germline V gene has CDR1 LNHDA and CDR2 SQIVND (reference sequence). The CDR3 nucleotides read TGTGCCAGTAGTATTAGGGTGGATCGGCAGGGCGGTTCACCCCTCCACTTT. Its translation: CASSIRVDRQGGSPLHF.

The count of this clone is one. J is TRBJ1-2 and V is TRBV5-1; 8 nucleotides line up with TRBD1. The CDR3 is 13 residues long. Germline lookup yields CDR1 SGHRS and CDR2 YFSETQ. After removal of 2 bases from V and 6 bases from J, the junction contained 3 bases not matched to a gene. CDR3 coding DNA: TGCGCCAGCAGCTTTCAACAGGGGGATGGCTACACCTTC. Its translation: CASSFQQGDGYTF.

The CDR3 DNA is TGTGCCAGCTCACTGGGGCGAGGAGTTGAAGCTTTCTTT. Translated: CASSLGRGVEAFF. The chain uses TRBV18 and TRBJ1-1; perhaps TRBD1 as D (5 bases). CDR1 KGHSH and CDR2 LQKENI come from the germline V gene. V dropped 4 bases and J dropped 7 bases, with 13 bases sitting between them. The CDR3 spans 13 residues. The full variable domain, rest sourced from reference TRBV18 and TRBJ1-1, is NAGVMQNPRHLVRRRGQEARLRCSPMKGHSHVYWYRQLPEEGLKFMVYLQKENIIDESGMPKERFSAEFPKEGPSILRIQQVVRGDSAAYFCASSLGRGVEAFFGQGTRLTVV.